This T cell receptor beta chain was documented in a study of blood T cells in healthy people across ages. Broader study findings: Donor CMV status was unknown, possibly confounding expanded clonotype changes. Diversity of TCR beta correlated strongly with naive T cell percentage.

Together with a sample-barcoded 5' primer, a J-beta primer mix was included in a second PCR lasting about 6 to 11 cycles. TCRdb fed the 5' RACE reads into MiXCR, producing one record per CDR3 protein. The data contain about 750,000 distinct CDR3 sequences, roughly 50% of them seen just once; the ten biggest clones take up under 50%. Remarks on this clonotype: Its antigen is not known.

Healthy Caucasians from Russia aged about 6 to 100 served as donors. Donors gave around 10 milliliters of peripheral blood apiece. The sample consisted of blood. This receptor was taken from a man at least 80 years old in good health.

The CDR3: CASSQASQYYGYTF. The CDR3 DNA follows: TGTGCCAGCAGCCAAGCTTCACAATACTATGGCTACACCTTC. The V gene is TRBV14, the J gene TRBJ1-2; D gene uncertain. This CDR3 has 14 amino acids. Germline CDR1 is SGHDN and CDR2 is FVKESK. Trimming stripped 1 base from V and 3 bases from J, with 9 bases between.